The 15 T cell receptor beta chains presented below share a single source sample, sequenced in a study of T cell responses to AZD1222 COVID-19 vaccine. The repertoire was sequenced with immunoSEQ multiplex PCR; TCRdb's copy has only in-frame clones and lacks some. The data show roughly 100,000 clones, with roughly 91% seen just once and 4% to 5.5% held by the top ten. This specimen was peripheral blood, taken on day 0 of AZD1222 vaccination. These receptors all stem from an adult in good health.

CDR3 DNA sequence: TGTGCCAGCAGCCAAGGGAGCGGGGACACCGGGGAGCTGTTTTTT. Translated: CASSQGSGDTGELFF. This chain joins TRBV4-2 and TRBJ2-2; 7 nucleotides align to TRBD2. V was clipped by 1 base and J by 3 bases; unmatched bases: 2. Germline CDR1 is LGHNA and CDR2 is YNFKEQ. The CDR3 is 15 residues long.

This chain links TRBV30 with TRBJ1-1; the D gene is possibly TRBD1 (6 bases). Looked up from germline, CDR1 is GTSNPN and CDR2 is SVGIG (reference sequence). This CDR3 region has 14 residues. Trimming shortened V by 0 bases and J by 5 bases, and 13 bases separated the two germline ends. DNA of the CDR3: TGTGCCTGGAGTGTAGGGCAGGGGTTGACTGAAGCTTTCTTT. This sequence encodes CAWSVGQGLTEAFF.

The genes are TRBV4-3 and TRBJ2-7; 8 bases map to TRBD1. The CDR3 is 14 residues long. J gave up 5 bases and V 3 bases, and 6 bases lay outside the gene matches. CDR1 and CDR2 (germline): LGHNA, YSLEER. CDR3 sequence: CASSQDRASDEQYF. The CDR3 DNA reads TGCGCCAGCAGCCAGGACAGGGCCAGCGACGAGCAGTACTTC.

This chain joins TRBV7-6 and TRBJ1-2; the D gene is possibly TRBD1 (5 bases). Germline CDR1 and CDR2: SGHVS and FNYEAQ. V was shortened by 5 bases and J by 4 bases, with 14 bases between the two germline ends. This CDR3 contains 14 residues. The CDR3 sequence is CASSPTVNSYGYTF. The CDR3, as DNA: TGTGCCAGCAGCCCGACAGTAAATTCCTATGGCTACACCTTC.

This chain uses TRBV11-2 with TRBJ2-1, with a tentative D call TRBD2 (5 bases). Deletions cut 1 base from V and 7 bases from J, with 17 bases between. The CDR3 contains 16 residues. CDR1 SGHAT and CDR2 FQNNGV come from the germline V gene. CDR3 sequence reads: CASSLVHSAGANEQFF. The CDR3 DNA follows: TGTGCCAGCAGCTTAGTACATAGCGCGGGCGCGAATGAGCAGTTCTTC. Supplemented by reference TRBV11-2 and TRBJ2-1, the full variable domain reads EAGVAQSPRYKIIEKRQSVAFWCNPISGHATLYWYQQILGQGPKLLIQFQNNGVVDDSQLPKDRFSAERLKGVDSTLKIQPAKLEDSAVYLCASSLVHSAGANEQFFGPGTRLTVL.

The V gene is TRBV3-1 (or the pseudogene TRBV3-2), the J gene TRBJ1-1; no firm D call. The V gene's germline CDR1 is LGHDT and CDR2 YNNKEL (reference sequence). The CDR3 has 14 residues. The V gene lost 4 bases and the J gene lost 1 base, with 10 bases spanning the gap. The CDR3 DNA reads TGTGCCAGCAGCCCTCCTAAGACGAACACTGAAGCTTTCTTT. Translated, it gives CASSPPKTNTEAFF.

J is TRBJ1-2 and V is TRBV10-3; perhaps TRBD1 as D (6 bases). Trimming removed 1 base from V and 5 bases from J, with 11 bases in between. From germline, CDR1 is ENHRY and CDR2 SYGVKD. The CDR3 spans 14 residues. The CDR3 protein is CAISEFQGFYGYTF. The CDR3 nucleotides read TGTGCCATCAGTGAGTTTCAGGGGTTTTATGGCTACACCTTC.

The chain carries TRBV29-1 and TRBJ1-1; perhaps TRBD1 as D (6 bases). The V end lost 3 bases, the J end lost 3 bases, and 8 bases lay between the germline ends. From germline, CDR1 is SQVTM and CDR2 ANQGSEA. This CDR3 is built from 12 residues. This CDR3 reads CSVEGQHTEAFF. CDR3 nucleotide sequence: TGCAGCGTTGAGGGACAACACACTGAAGCTTTCTTT.

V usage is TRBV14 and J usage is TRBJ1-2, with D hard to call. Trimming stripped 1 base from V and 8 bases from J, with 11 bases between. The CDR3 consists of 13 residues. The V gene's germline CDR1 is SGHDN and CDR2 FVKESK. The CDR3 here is CASSQVKGGGYTF. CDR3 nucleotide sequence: TGTGCCAGCAGCCAAGTGAAGGGCGGCGGCTACACCTTC.

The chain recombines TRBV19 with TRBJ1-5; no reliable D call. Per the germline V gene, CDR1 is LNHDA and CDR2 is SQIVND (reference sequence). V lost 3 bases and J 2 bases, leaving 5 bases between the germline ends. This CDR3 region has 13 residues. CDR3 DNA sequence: TGTGCCAGTAGTATCGCAGGCAATCAGCCCCAGCATTTT. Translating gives CASSIAGNQPQHF. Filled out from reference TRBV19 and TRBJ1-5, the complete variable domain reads DGGITQSPKYLFRKEGQNVTLSCEQNLNHDAMYWYRQDPGQGLRLIYYSQIVNDFQKGDIAEGYSVSREKKESFPLTVTSAQKNPTAFYLCASSIAGNQPQHFGDGTRLSIL.

The CDR3 protein is CASSFLEYGYTF. The CDR3 DNA follows: TGTGCCAGCAGCTTTTTAGAATATGGCTACACCTTC. The genes are TRBV5-4 and TRBJ1-2; no clear D gene. CDR3 size: 12 residues. In germline, CDR1 is SGHNT, CDR2 YYREEE (reference sequence). Trimming stripped 2 bases from V and 5 bases from J, with 7 bases between.

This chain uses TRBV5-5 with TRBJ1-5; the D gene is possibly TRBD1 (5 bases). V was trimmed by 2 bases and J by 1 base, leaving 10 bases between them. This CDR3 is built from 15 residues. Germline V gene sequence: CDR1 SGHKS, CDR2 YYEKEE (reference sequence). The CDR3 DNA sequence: TGTGCCAGCAGCTTCCGGGCAGGGAGCAATCAGCCCCAGCATTTT. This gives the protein CASSFRAGSNQPQHF. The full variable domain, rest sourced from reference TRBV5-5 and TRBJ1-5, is DAGVTQSPTHLIKTRGQQVTLRCSPISGHKSVSWYQQVLGQGPQFIFQYYEKEERGRGNFPDRFSARQFPNYSSELNVNALLLGDSALYLCASSFRAGSNQPQHFGDGTRLSIL.

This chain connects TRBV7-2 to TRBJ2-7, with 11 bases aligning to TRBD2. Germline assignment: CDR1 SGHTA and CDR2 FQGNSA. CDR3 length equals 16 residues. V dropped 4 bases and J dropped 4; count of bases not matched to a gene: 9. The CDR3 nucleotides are TGTGCCAGCAGCTCCCCGCTCCTAGCGGGGGGATACGAGCAGTACTTC. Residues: CASSSPLLAGGYEQYF.

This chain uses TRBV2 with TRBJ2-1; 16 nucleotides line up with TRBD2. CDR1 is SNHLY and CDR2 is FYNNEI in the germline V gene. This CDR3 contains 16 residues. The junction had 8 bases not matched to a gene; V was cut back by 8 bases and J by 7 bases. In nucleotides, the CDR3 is TGTGCCAGCGGCCCCGGGACTAGCGGGGGGGCGAATGAGCAGTTCTTC. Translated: CASGPGTSGGANEQFF.

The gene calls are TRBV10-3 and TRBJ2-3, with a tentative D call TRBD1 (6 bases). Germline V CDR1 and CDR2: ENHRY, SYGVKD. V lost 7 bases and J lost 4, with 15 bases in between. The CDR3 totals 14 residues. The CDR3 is CAIMPGGRADTQYF. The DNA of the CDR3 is TGTGCCATCATGCCTGGGGGCAGAGCAGATACGCAGTATTTT.